The 12 T cell receptor beta chains presented below share a single source sample, sequenced in a study of blood T cell repertoires in COVID-19. The protocol was immunoSEQ multiplex PCR, while the TCRdb copy is restricted to in-frame clones and leaves out a portion. Seen here are approximately 89,000 clones, about 85% observed once, and the top ten hold 3.5% to 5.5%. Sequenced: peripheral blood. The origin of the receptors is a man between 65 and 79 years old with acute or convalescent COVID-19.

This clone was seen only once. V is TRBV5-1 and J is TRBJ2-2; the match to TRBD1 covers 8 bases. CDR1 is SGHRS, CDR2 YFSETQ, per germline. CDR3 length: 17 residues. Germline trimming cut 1 base from V and 3 bases from J; bases unmatched to any gene: 8. The CDR3 coding sequence is TGCGCCAGCAGCTTGAATCCTCAGGGGGCAGACACCGGGGAGCTGTTTTTT. This translates into CASSLNPQGADTGELFF.

The chain employs TRBV30 and TRBJ1-2; D uncertain. Looked up from germline, CDR1 is GTSNPN and CDR2 is SVGIG (reference sequence). This CDR3 is built from 11 residues. V dropped 4 bases and J dropped 5 bases, with 8 bases sitting between them. CDR3 nucleotides: TGTGCCTGGACGGGAGGTTATGGCTACACCTTC. Encoded protein: CAWTGGYGYTF.

The chain couples TRBV18 to TRBJ1-3, with 10 bases aligning to TRBD1. Unmatched junction bases numbered 3, after V lost 3 bases and J lost 1 base. Germline-derived CDR1 and CDR2 are KGHSH and LQKENI. The CDR3 spans 16 residues. The CDR3 DNA sequence: TGTGCCAGCTCACCGCGGGACAGGGGTTCTGGAAACACCATATATTTT. It specifies CASSPRDRGSGNTIYF.

The rearrangement joins TRBV28 to TRBJ1-1; 7 positions agree with TRBD1. In germline, CDR1 is MDHEN, CDR2 SYDVKM. The J segment lost 5 bases and the V segment lost 6 bases, leaving 15 bases of the junction unmatched. The CDR3 is 16 residues long. The chain's CDR3 is CASRPETDRVRTEAFF. As DNA, the CDR3 is TGTGCCAGCAGACCAGAGACCGACAGGGTTCGGACTGAAGCTTTCTTT.

J is TRBJ1-1 and V is TRBV29-1, with 9 bases identical to TRBD1. In germline, CDR1 is SQVTM, CDR2 ANQGSEA. J was trimmed by 1 base and V by 6 bases; bases with no gene match: 6. CDR3 length equals 14 residues. The CDR3 loop reads CSVFNRGQNTEAFF. The DNA for the CDR3 is TGCAGCGTCTTTAACAGGGGGCAGAACACTGAAGCTTTCTTT. The full variable domain, completed using reference TRBV29-1 and TRBJ1-1, is SAVISQKPSRDICQRGTSLTIQCQVDSQVTMMFWYRQQPGQSLTLIATANQGSEATYESGFVIDKFPISRPNLTFSTLTVSNMSPEDSSIYLCSVFNRGQNTEAFFGQGTRLTVV.

A single count supports this clone. The chain couples TRBV5-1 to TRBJ1-6; 9 bases agree with TRBD1. Trimming took 0 bases from V and 7 from J; bases not matched to a gene: 2. In germline, CDR1 is SGHRS, CDR2 YFSETQ. The CDR3 is 15 amino acids. The CDR3 sequence is CASSLGDRENSPLHF. CDR3 bases: TGCGCCAGCAGCTTGGGGGACAGGGAAAATTCACCCCTCCACTTT.

The chain carries TRBV5-4 and TRBJ1-2; TRBD1 is a possible D gene (5 bases). Trimming pared 0 bases from V and 7 bases from J, leaving 19 bases between. The CDR3 runs to 16 residues. CDR1 and CDR2 (germline): SGHNT, YYREEE (reference sequence). As DNA, the CDR3 is TGTGCCAGCAGCTTGGATGTCTCGACAGTTGGCCCTGGCTACACCTTC. It codes for CASSLDVSTVGPGYTF.

This chain connects TRBV6-5 to TRBJ1-3; D perhaps matches TRBD1 (5 bases). The CDR3 covers 16 residues. The V gene lost 2 bases and the J gene lost 4 bases, with 15 bases spanning the gap. Germline-derived CDR1 and CDR2 are MNHEY and SVGAGI. The CDR3 coding sequence is TGTGCCAGCAGTTACCCTATCGACAGACCGGGAAACACCATATATTTT. Its protein is CASSYPIDRPGNTIYF.

V usage is TRBV5-1 and J usage is TRBJ2-3; possibly TRBD2 for D (5 bases). Germline V lookup: CDR1 SGHRS, CDR2 YFSETQ. The CDR3 consists of 15 residues. Trimming cost V 4 bases and J 0 bases, with 12 bases left between them. CDR3 protein: CASSPTGGSTDTQYF. The DNA for the CDR3 is TGCGCCAGCAGCCCAACCGGAGGTAGCACAGATACGCAGTATTTT. The full variable domain, with the rest looked up from reference TRBV5-1 and TRBJ2-3, is KAGVTQTPRYLIKTRGQQVTLSCSPISGHRSVSWYQQTPGQGLQFLFEYFSETQRNKGNFPGRFSGRQFSNSRSEMNVSTLELGDSALYLCASSPTGGSTDTQYFGPGTRLTVL.

The rearrangement links TRBV5-5 to TRBJ2-5; TRBD1 is a possible D gene (6 bases). This CDR3 contains 14 residues. Deletions cut 5 bases from V and 3 bases from J, with 14 bases between. Per the germline V gene, CDR1 is SGHKS and CDR2 is YYEKEE (reference sequence). The CDR3 is CASSSPRGKETQYF. In DNA, the CDR3 is TGTGCCAGCAGTAGCCCCAGGGGTAAAGAGACCCAGTACTTC.

This chain joins TRBV6-5 and TRBJ1-5; 8 bases agree with TRBD1. V dropped 4 bases and J dropped 4; count of bases not matched to a gene: 3. The CDR3 is 14 residues long. CDR1 MNHEY and CDR2 SVGAGI come from the germline V gene. CDR3 sequence reads: CASSSRTGNQPQHF. CDR3 coding DNA: TGTGCCAGCAGTTCAAGGACAGGGAATCAGCCCCAGCATTTT.

The genes are TRBV6-5 and TRBJ2-7, with a weak D call TRBD2 (6 bases). V gave up 7 bases and J gave up 5 bases, with 18 bases separating them. This CDR3 has 14 amino acids. Germline V gene data show CDR1 as MNHEY and CDR2 as SVGAGI. The CDR3 loop reads CASTKGGAPHEQYF. In DNA, the CDR3 is TGTGCCAGCACCAAGGGCGGGGCCCCCCACGAGCAGTACTTC.